These 11 T cell receptor beta chains came from one sample sequenced in a study of spatial heterogeneity in lung cancer. TCRdb ran MiXCR on the 5' RACE reads and lists one entry per CDR3 protein. The sample holds 85,000 to 100,000 distinct CDR3 sequences; more than 10% are singletons and the top ten take about two fifths. Time point of the sample: sample taken at primary tumor resection. Sequencing used PBMCs, obtained at surgery. Receptor source: a male donor with early-stage non-small cell lung cancer.

This clonotype was recorded many times. The V and J genes are TRBV20-1 and TRBJ2-2, with D possibly called TRBD1 or TRBD2 (6 bases each). The CDR3 has 14 amino acids. V was shortened by 6 bases and J by 3 bases, with 14 bases between the two germline ends. Germline V CDR1 and CDR2: DFQATT, SNEGSKA (reference sequence). CDR3 sequence reads: CSAPRGLDTGELFF. The CDR3 coding sequence is TGCAGTGCGCCACGGGGGCTGGACACCGGGGAGCTGTTTTTT.

As concerns this clonotype: The junction departs from germline at one end; a sequencing error may be responsible. The chain has TRBV6-2 or TRBV6-3 and TRBJ2-7; D is perhaps TRBD1 (6 bases). This CDR3 region has 13 residues. Per germline, CDR1 MNHEY and CDR2 SVGEGT. The CDR3: CVSSDRSSYEQYF. The CDR3 nucleotides read TGTGTCAGCAGCGACAGGTCATCCTACGAGCAGTACTTC.

This clonotype showed up just a few times. The chain links TRBV30 to TRBJ2-7, with 7 bases matching TRBD2. With 5 bases clipped from V and 2 bases from J, the junction kept 12 bases outside the gene matches. The CDR3 totals 15 residues. In germline, CDR1 is GTSNPN, CDR2 SVGIG (reference sequence). The CDR3 nucleotides read TGTGCCTGGGGAGCTGGTACGGGGACTACCTACGAGCAGTACTTC. Translating it yields CAWGAGTGTTYEQYF.

This clonotype has more than one count but fewer than ten. The V gene is TRBV7-2, the J gene TRBJ1-1, with D perhaps matching TRBD1 (5 bases). There are 13 residues in the CDR3. The germline V and J ends were trimmed by 1 base and 5 bases, with 8 bases remaining between them. Looked up from germline, CDR1 is SGHTA and CDR2 is FQGNSA. The CDR3 DNA follows: TGTGCCAGCAGCTTAGGAGGGGTGACTGAAGCTTTCTTT. The encoded protein is CASSLGGVTEAFF.

This clonotype was picked up a small number of times. The V gene is TRBV7-3, the J gene TRBJ2-2; no clear D gene. Trimming took off 5 bases at V and 2 bases at J, with 12 bases between the two ends. Germline V gene data show CDR1 as SGHTA and CDR2 as FQGTGA. There are 15 residues in the CDR3. CDR3 sequence (DNA): TGTGCCAGCAGCCCAAGCCTAAGTAACACCGGGGAGCTGTTTTTT. Translation: CASSPSLSNTGELFF.

This clonotype was seen a handful of times. CDR3 residues: CASSPRDRDYNEQFF. CDR3 DNA sequence: TGTGCCAGCAGCCCGAGGGACAGGGATTACAATGAGCAGTTCTTC. The chain couples TRBV7-2 to TRBJ2-1; 9 bases line up with TRBD1. Per the germline V gene, CDR1 is SGHTA and CDR2 is FQGNSA. The CDR3 sequence is 15 residues long. Unmatched junction bases numbered 6, after V lost 5 bases and J lost 4 bases.

This clonotype has a handful of counts. DNA of the CDR3: TGTGCCAGCAGTGACAACACTGAAGCTTTCTTT. Its translation is CASSDNTEAFF. The rearrangement joins TRBV25-1 to TRBJ1-1, with D unclear. Trimming stripped 3 bases from V and 2 bases from J, with 1 base between. Germline-derived CDR1 and CDR2 are MGHDK and SYGVNS. CDR3 size: 11 residues. Full variable domain (outside the CDR3, taken from reference TRBV25-1 and TRBJ1-1): EADIYQTPRYLVIGTGKKITLECSQTMGHDKMYWYQQDPGMELHLIHYSYGVNSTEKGDLSSESTVSRIRTEHFPLTLESARPSHTSQYLCASSDNTEAFFGQGTRLTVV.

The genes are TRBV18 and TRBJ1-5, with D maybe TRBD1 (5 bases). The CDR3 has 13 residues. Between the trimmed V and J ends, which lost 6 bases and 4 bases, there was a span of 10 bases. Germline V gene lookup returns CDR1 KGHSH and CDR2 LQKENI. CDR3 bases: TGTGCCAGCTCGGTGGGGGAAAATCAGCCCCAGCATTTT. It encodes CASSVGENQPQHF.

The J gene is TRBJ1-6, the V gene TRBV4-3; TRBD1 might be the D (5 bases). The V end lost 0 bases, the J end lost 7 bases, and 22 bases lay between the germline ends. Germline CDR1 reads LGHNA; CDR2 reads YSLEER. This CDR3 region has 19 residues. CDR3 nucleotides: TGCGCCAGCAGCCAAGATATCGCCATCCCAGGGAGGGCGAATTCACCCCTCCACTTT. It encodes CASSQDIAIPGRANSPLHF.

The J gene is TRBJ1-5, the V gene TRBV27; TRBD1 might be the D (5 bases). Germline CDR1 and CDR2: MNHEY and SMNVEV (reference sequence). Trimming shortened V by 5 bases and J by 5 bases, and 10 bases separated the two germline ends. The CDR3 runs to 13 residues. The CDR3 DNA is TGTGCCAGCAGTCGCGACAGCGATCAGCCCCAGCATTTT. It codes for CASSRDSDQPQHF.

This clonotype has more than one count but fewer than ten. The chain has TRBV7-3 and TRBJ2-5; 8 positions match TRBD1. The CDR3 extends over 16 amino acids. With V trimmed by 5 bases and J by 5 bases, 13 bases remained unmatched. Per the germline V gene, CDR1 is SGHTA and CDR2 is FQGTGA. The CDR3 bases are TGTGCCAGCAGCATCAACGGACAGGGCCTGAGGGAGACCCAGTACTTC. Residues: CASSINGQGLRETQYF.